The table lists the clone carrying this T cell receptor (beta chain) with many counts. The antigen is not known. TCRdb ran MiXCR on the RT-PCR reads and lists one entry per CDR3 protein. The sample shows about 500,000 distinct CDR3 sequences, 10% to 15% of them seen only once. The data are from a study of response to subunit inactivated influenza vaccine. General study findings and limits: Authors suggested that a seasonal influenza vaccination recruits few new T cells each time.

V was clipped by 0 bases and J by 5 bases, with 13 bases between them. Germline V gene sequence: CDR1 LGHDT, CDR2 YNNKEL (reference sequence). CDR3 size: 15 residues. The source is a man aged 45-60 years who received an inactivated influenza vaccine. The rearrangement joins TRBV3-1 to TRBJ2-5; maybe TRBD2 (5 bases). Source: PBMCs from blood, taken 40 to 50 days after vaccination. This chain's CDR3 is CASSQDPEGWETQYF. The CDR3 nucleotides are TGTGCCAGCAGCCAAGATCCTGAGGGTTGGGAGACCCAGTACTTC.